Presented here are 24 T cell receptor beta chains from one specimen sequenced in a study of OX40 agonist ivuxolimab in advanced cancers. Method: immunoSEQ multiplex PCR; TCRdb's copy keeps in-frame clones and lacks some. The sample has about 84,000 clones, 85% to 90% seen once. The sequenced sample was CD4+ or CD8+ T cells sorted from blood, obtained in a trial of the OX40 agonist ivuxolimab. The receptors were sampled from an adult with an advanced solid tumor such as melanoma, head and neck, liver or kidney cancer.

The rearrangement joins TRBV5-1 to TRBJ2-2, with D maybe TRBD1 (6 bases). This CDR3 comprises 15 residues. The V and J ends lost 3 bases and 4 bases respectively, with 13 bases between them. Looked up from germline, CDR1 is SGHRS and CDR2 is YFSETQ. The CDR3 protein is CASSSGDMSTGELFF. DNA of the CDR3: TGCGCCAGCAGCTCAGGGGATATGAGCACCGGGGAGCTGTTTTTT.

The chain recombines TRBV7-2 with TRBJ2-7, with D possibly matching TRBD1 (5 bases). Trimming removed 2 bases from V and 6 bases from J, with 26 bases in between. The CDR3 sequence is 18 residues long. CDR1 is SGHTA, CDR2 FQGNSA, per germline. The CDR3 nucleotides read TGTGCCAGCAGCTTAAACGGTGTTCCCGGGTGGAGAAGGGGCGAGCAGTACTTC. It codes for CASSLNGVPGWRRGEQYF. Together with reference TRBV7-2 and TRBJ2-7, the CDR3 gives the full variable domain: GAGVSQSPSNKVTEKGKDVELRCDPISGHTALYWYRQSLGQGLEFLIYFQGNSAPDKSGLPSDRFSAERTGGSVSTLTIQRTQQEDSAVYLCASSLNGVPGWRRGEQYFGPGTRLTVT.

The chain uses TRBV7-9 and TRBJ1-6, with TRBD1 matching 8 bases. Trimming took 3 bases from V and 4 from J; bases not matched to a gene: 14. There are 19 residues in the CDR3. CDR1 and CDR2 from the germline V gene are SEHNR and FQNEAQ (reference sequence). CDR3 DNA: TGTGCCAGCAGCTTCGACAGGGGCCAGGGAGCGGGATATAATTCACCCCTCCACTTT. Translated: CASSFDRGQGAGYNSPLHF. Full variable domain (remainder filled in from reference TRBV7-9 and TRBJ1-6): DTGVSQNPRHKITKRGQNVTFRCDPISEHNRLYWYRQTLGQGPEFLTYFQNEAQLEKSRLLSDRFSAERPKGSFSTLEIQRTEQGDSAMYLCASSFDRGQGAGYNSPLHFGNGTRLTVT.

This clone was seen only a few times. The gene calls are TRBV7-2 and TRBJ2-7; 12 positions match TRBD1. Trimming took 1 base from V and 5 from J; bases not matched to a gene: 3. CDR3 length: 15 residues. Germline CDR1 SGHTA, CDR2 FQGNSA. CDR3 DNA sequence: TGTGCCAGCAGCTTAGTAGGGACAGGGGGCCACGAGCAGTACGTC. Its protein is CASSLVGTGGHEQYV.

Of note for this clone: Relative to the germline gene, one junction end is altered; a read error may explain this. The gene calls are TRBV27 and TRBJ1-5; D might be TRBD1 (5 bases). Per the germline V gene, CDR1 is MNHEY and CDR2 is SMNVEV (reference sequence). This CDR3 has 16 amino acids. CDR3 in DNA: TGTGCCAGCGGGGCCGCAGAGCGGACCTTAGGGCTTGCTAAGGATTTT. This codes for CASGAAERTLGLAKDF.

The V and J genes are TRBV30 and TRBJ1-2, with no clear D. From germline, CDR1 is GTSNPN and CDR2 SVGIG (reference sequence). This CDR3 comprises 13 residues. V was shortened by 2 bases and J by 2 bases, with 9 bases between the two germline ends. The CDR3 reads CAWSRGPNYGYTF. The CDR3 DNA reads as TGTGCCTGGAGTAGAGGGCCGAACTATGGCTACACCTTC.

There are a few counts of this clone. This rearrangement joins TRBV14 to TRBJ2-7, with 8 bases identical to TRBD1. Germline lookup yields CDR1 SGHDN and CDR2 FVKESK. The CDR3 loop spans 13 amino acids. V lost 4 bases and J lost 2; bases outside the gene matches: 1. CDR3 sequence: CASSRTGTYEQYV. The CDR3 DNA is TGTGCCAGCAGCCGGACAGGGACCTACGAGCAGTACGTC.

The genes are TRBV7-3 and TRBJ2-3; TRBD2 aligns across 13 bases. The ends lost 4 bases at V and 2 bases at J; junction bases unmatched: 3. Germline V gene lookup returns CDR1 SGHTA and CDR2 FQGTGA. The CDR3 has 16 amino acids. This CDR3 is CASSSLAGGPTDTQYF. The CDR3 region has the DNA TGTGCCAGCAGCTCACTAGCGGGGGGGCCCACAGATACGCAGTATTTT.

A few counts support this clone. The chain couples TRBV14 to TRBJ1-1; D gene ambiguous. CDR3 size: 14 residues. V dropped 5 bases and J dropped 4 bases, with 14 bases sitting between them. CDR1 SGHDN and CDR2 FVKESK come from the germline V gene. CDR3 loop: CASSFKLGFTEAFF. Written as DNA, the CDR3 is TGTGCCAGCAGCTTTAAGCTGGGTTTCACTGAAGCTTTCTTT.

The chain links TRBV6-5 to TRBJ1-2; 12 positions match TRBD1. The CDR3 consists of 12 residues. The germline V gene has CDR1 MNHEY and CDR2 SVGAGI. The J segment lost 8 bases and the V segment lost 8 bases, leaving 3 bases of the junction unmatched. The DNA of the CDR3 is TGTGCCAGCGGGGACAGGGGGCGAGGCTACACCTTC. It specifies CASGDRGRGYTF.

This chain uses TRBV9 with TRBJ2-2; 8 nucleotides line up with TRBD1. Germline-derived CDR1 and CDR2 are SGDLS and YYNGEE. The CDR3 is 15 amino acids. V lost 3 bases, J lost 4 bases, and 5 bases stayed unmatched. CDR3 in DNA: TGTGCCAGCAGCGCCGGACAGGGATCCACCGGGGAGCTGTTTTTT. Its protein is CASSAGQGSTGELFF.

This chain joins TRBV30 and TRBJ1-5; D is uncertain. The CDR3 sequence is 15 residues long. CDR1 and CDR2 (germline): GTSNPN, SVGIG (reference sequence). V shed 1 base and J shed 3 bases, with 13 bases lying between them. The DNA for the CDR3 is TGTGCCTGGAGTGGGGGAGGACGGTACAATCAGCCCCAGCATTTT. It yields the protein CAWSGGGRYNQPQHF.

The chain recombines TRBV18 with TRBJ2-2, with D possibly being TRBD2 (5 bases). The CDR3 runs 15 residues. Germline CDR1 is KGHSH and CDR2 is LQKENI. Between the trimmed V and J ends, which lost 3 bases and 3 bases, there was a span of 11 bases. The DNA for the CDR3 is TGTGCCAGCTCACCCACTAGGTCCGACACCGGGGAGCTGTTTTTT. This gives the protein CASSPTRSDTGELFF.

The V call is TRBV2, the J call TRBJ2-5; possibly TRBD1 or TRBD2 for D (5 bases each). The CDR3 is made up of 16 amino acids. V shed 3 bases and J shed 5 bases, with 19 bases lying between them. Looked up from germline, CDR1 is SNHLY and CDR2 is FYNNEI. CDR3 coding DNA: TGTGCCAGCAGTGAGGCCGGGGCCCCCGTGTCGGAGACCCAGTACTTC. It yields the protein CASSEAGAPVSETQYF.

In its sample, this clone was seen once. The CDR3 nucleotides are TGTGCCAGCCAACGGACAGCCGCCTACGAGCAGTACTTC. Protein: CASQRTAAYEQYF. The V call is TRBV6-5, the J call TRBJ2-7; TRBD1 is a possible D gene (6 bases). This CDR3 has 13 residues. CDR1 and CDR2 (germline): MNHEY, SVGAGI. The V end was cut by 8 bases, the J end by 2 bases, with 13 bases between.

The rearrangement uses TRBV7-8 and TRBJ2-3; TRBD2 matches at 9 bases. Germline CDR1 SGHVS, CDR2 FQNEAQ. Germline trimming cut 5 bases from V and 1 base from J; bases unmatched to any gene: 7. CDR3 length equals 16 residues. CDR3: CASSLKREARTDTQYF. The CDR3 region has the DNA TGTGCCAGCAGCCTGAAGCGGGAGGCACGCACAGATACGCAGTATTTT.

This chain links TRBV21-1 with TRBJ2-3; the table's D call, TRBD2, has no DNA check behind it. TRBV21-1 is tagged as a pseudogene. The CDR3 runs to 15 residues. The CDR3 DNA sequence: TGTGCCAGCCTTTGGACTAGCGGGAGCACAGATACGCAGTATTTT. As protein: CASLWTSGSTDTQYF.

This clone was counted only a few times. The chain is built from TRBV5-1 and TRBJ2-7; no reliable D call. V was trimmed by 0 bases and J by 2 bases, leaving 12 bases between them. Germline CDR1 and CDR2: SGHRS and YFSETQ. The CDR3 has 15 amino acids. This CDR3 reads CASSLDLAGPYEQYV. The CDR3 DNA is TGCGCCAGCAGCTTGGATCTGGCAGGCCCCTACGAGCAGTACGTC.

There are a few counts of this clone. V gene TRBV27 combines with J gene TRBJ1-2; D gene unclear. CDR1 MNHEY and CDR2 SMNVEV come from the germline V gene (reference sequence). V was trimmed by 2 bases and J by 4 bases, leaving 14 bases between them. This CDR3 contains 15 residues. CDR3 sequence reads: CASSLRAAPTYGYTF. CDR3 sequence (DNA): TGTGCCAGCAGTTTAAGGGCAGCCCCCACCTATGGCTACACCTTC.

The chain joins TRBV7-8 to TRBJ1-1; 7 positions match TRBD1. Germline loops: CDR1 SGHVS, CDR2 FQNEAQ. V lost 5 bases to trimming and J lost 4 bases; unmatched junction nucleotides: 4. The CDR3 is 13 residues long. In DNA form, the CDR3 reads TGTGCCAGCAGCCGAACAGGGGCCACTGAAGCTTTCTTT. Its translation: CASSRTGATEAFF. Based on the CDR3 plus reference TRBV7-8 and TRBJ1-1, the full variable domain is GAGVSQSPRYKVAKRGQDVALRCDPISGHVSLFWYQQALGQGPEFLTYFQNEAQLDKSGLPSDRFFAERPEGSVSTLKIQRTQQEDSAVYLCASSRTGATEAFFGQGTRLTVV.

The chain employs TRBV9 and TRBJ1-1; TRBD1 matches 7 bases. The CDR3 is made up of 15 amino acids. Germline CDR1 and CDR2: SGDLS and YYNGEE. J was trimmed by 3 bases and V by 3 bases; bases with no gene match: 8. In DNA form, the CDR3 reads TGTGCCAGCAGCGCTCAGGGGGGTGGGTACACTGAAGCTTTCTTT. This codes for CASSAQGGGYTEAFF.

This sequence joins TRBV7-9 and TRBJ1-2; D perhaps matches TRBD1 (6 bases). Trimming pared 1 base from V and 3 bases from J, leaving 12 bases between. This CDR3 contains 15 residues. CDR1 SEHNR and CDR2 FQNEAQ come from the germline V gene (reference sequence). The CDR3 spells CASSLGSGADYGYTF. CDR3 DNA: TGTGCCAGCAGCTTAGGTTCAGGGGCAGACTATGGCTACACCTTC.

This CDR3 reads CANGGPGEQYF. CDR3 in DNA: TGTGCCAACGGAGGGCCGGGGGAGCAGTACTTC. V gene TRBV28 combines with J gene TRBJ2-7; TRBD2 is a possible D gene (6 bases). The CDR3 runs 11 residues. The ends were cut back, 10 bases at V and 7 bases at J, with 14 bases in the middle. Germline CDR1 and CDR2: MDHEN and SYDVKM. The whole variable domain, filled in from reference TRBV28 and TRBJ2-7, reads DVKVTQSSRYLVKRTGEKVFLECVQDMDHENMFWYRQDPGLGLRLIYFSYDVKMKEKGDIPEGYSVSREKKERFSLILESASTNQTSMYLCANGGPGEQYFGPGTRLTVT.

The chain joins TRBV7-2 to TRBJ2-7; D gene uncertain. The CDR3 covers 15 residues. Germline values: CDR1 SGHTA, CDR2 FQGNSA. V lost 5 bases, J lost 3 bases, and 17 bases lay in between. The CDR3 loop is CASSPRLRGRYEQYF. CDR3 bases: TGTGCCAGCAGCCCCCGGTTGCGCGGCCGCTACGAGCAGTACTTC.